The 27 T cell receptor beta chains below come from one sample, sequenced in a study of blood T cell repertoires in COVID-19. Repertoires were generated with immunoSEQ multiplex PCR, while TCRdb's copy carries only in-frame clones and drops some. The table lists roughly 120,000 clones, roughly 80% of them singletons. Sample: peripheral blood. The receptors stem from a man aged 45-65 years with acute or convalescent COVID-19.

This chain joins TRBV2 and TRBJ1-1; D is undetermined. CDR1 and CDR2 from the germline V gene are SNHLY and FYNNEI. V lost 4 bases to trimming and J lost 5 bases, with 11 bases between them. The CDR3 runs to 13 residues. DNA for the CDR3: TGTGCCAGCAGTGGGAGGGTTTTAACTGAAGCTTTCTTT. Amino acids: CASSGRVLTEAFF. Full variable domain (rest looked up from reference TRBV2 and TRBJ1-1): EPEVTQTPSHQVTQMGQEVILRCVPISNHLYFYWYRQILGQKVEFLVSFYNNEISEKSEIFDDQFSVERPDGSNFTLKIRSTKLEDSAMYFCASSGRVLTEAFFGQGTRLTVV.

The table lists this clone with a few counts. This rearrangement joins TRBV5-6 to TRBJ1-2, with TRBD1 matching over 8 bases. In germline, CDR1 is SGHDT, CDR2 YYEEEE. After removal of 2 bases from V and 7 bases from J, the junction contained 4 bases not matched to a gene. This CDR3 contains 13 residues. The CDR3: CASSLRDRRGYTF. DNA of the CDR3: TGTGCCAGCAGCTTAAGGGACAGGCGTGGCTACACCTTC. Based on the CDR3 plus reference TRBV5-6 and TRBJ1-2, the full variable domain is DAGVTQSPTHLIKTRGQQVTLRCSPKSGHDTVSWYQQALGQGPQFIFQYYEEEERQRGNFPDRFSGHQFPNYSSELNVNALLLGDSALYLCASSLRDRRGYTFGSGTRLTVV.

The chain is built from TRBV11-2 and TRBJ1-2, with D possibly being TRBD1 (6 bases). Germline CDR1 SGHAT, CDR2 FQNNGV. There are 15 residues in the CDR3. V was trimmed by 5 bases and J by 8 bases, leaving 21 bases between them. CDR3 nucleotides: TGTGCCAGCAGCCCCTTTCAGGGGCGGCGGGCAGGCTACACCTTC. Protein sequence: CASSPFQGRRAGYTF.

The chain recombines TRBV12-3 or TRBV12-4 with TRBJ1-1, with no clear D. The length of the CDR3 is 13 residues. Trimming removed 5 bases from V and 7 bases from J, with 14 bases in between. The CDR3 DNA follows: TGTGCCAGCAGTATAGGACTGCCCGGTGAAGCTTTCTTT. Translated, it gives CASSIGLPGEAFF.

V usage is TRBV29-1 and J usage is TRBJ1-1, with a weak D call TRBD1 (6 bases). V lost 7 bases and J 3 bases, leaving 15 bases between the germline ends. This CDR3 spans 13 amino acids. Germline-derived CDR1 and CDR2 are SQVTM and ANQGSEA. The CDR3 bases are TGCAGCGAGTACAGAGGGGGTGACACTGAAGCTTTCTTT. It codes for CSEYRGGDTEAFF.

The gene calls are TRBV7-3 and TRBJ1-1, with 9 bases aligning to TRBD1. The CDR3 totals 14 residues. V dropped 5 bases and J dropped 4; count of bases not matched to a gene: 5. CDR1 is SGHTA, CDR2 FQGTGA, per germline. The CDR3 is CASSPGTGSTEAFF. The DNA of the CDR3 is TGTGCCAGCAGCCCCGGGACAGGGAGCACTGAAGCTTTCTTT.

The chain couples TRBV7-2 to TRBJ1-4, with 8 bases lining up with TRBD1. Trimming at V came to 6 bases and at J to 0 bases, leaving 6 bases not matched to a gene. Germline CDR1 reads SGHTA; CDR2 reads FQGNSA. CDR3 length equals 16 residues. This CDR3 is CASSQGQDTTNEKLFF. The CDR3 DNA follows: TGTGCCAGCAGTCAGGGACAGGATACAACTAATGAAAAACTGTTTTTT.

J is TRBJ1-2 and V is TRBV19; D possibly corresponds to TRBD1 (5 bases). V dropped 3 bases and J dropped 3 bases, with 11 bases sitting between them. The germline CDR1 and CDR2 sequences are LNHDA and SQIVND (reference sequence). The length of the CDR3 is 14 residues. The DNA for the CDR3 is TGTGCCAGTAGTATTTGGGGCAGAGACTATGGCTACACCTTC. Amino acids: CASSIWGRDYGYTF.

The chain links TRBV7-9 to TRBJ1-5; D gene unclear. V lost 5 bases and J lost 0, with 8 bases in between. The length of the CDR3 is 14 residues. Germline values: CDR1 SEHNR, CDR2 FQNEAQ (reference sequence). As DNA, the CDR3 is TGTGCCAGCAGCCCGCGGGATAGCAATCAGCCCCAGCATTTT. Amino acids: CASSPRDSNQPQHF.

The rearrangement links TRBV10-2 to TRBJ1-1; D not certain. This CDR3 comprises 13 residues. Deletions cut 3 bases from V and 8 bases from J, with 13 bases between. Germline V CDR1 and CDR2: WSHSY, SAAADI. The CDR3 here is CASSDNPGKEAFF. The DNA of the CDR3 is TGCGCCAGCAGTGACAATCCGGGGAAAGAAGCTTTCTTT.

The rearrangement uses TRBV30 and TRBJ1-2; TRBD1 agrees at 8 bases. CDR3 length: 12 amino acids. Germline CDR1 GTSNPN, CDR2 SVGIG (reference sequence). J was trimmed by 9 bases and V by 5 bases; bases with no gene match: 8. DNA of the CDR3: TGTGCCTGGGGGACAGGCCTGGCCCGCTACACCTTC. This codes for CAWGTGLARYTF.

This rearrangement joins TRBV10-3 to TRBJ1-2; no firm D call. Trimming removed 3 bases at V and 0 bases at J, with 14 bases between. CDR3 length equals 16 residues. In germline, CDR1 is ENHRY, CDR2 SYGVKD. The CDR3: CAISDARYLANYGYTF. The CDR3 coding sequence is TGTGCCATCAGTGACGCCAGGTATTTGGCTAACTATGGCTACACCTTC.

V and J are TRBV5-5 and TRBJ2-7; 9 bases line up with TRBD1. Germline V gives CDR1 SGHKS, CDR2 YYEKEE (reference sequence). V shed 2 bases and J 2 bases; nucleotides not matched to a gene: 5. The CDR3 has 15 residues. The CDR3: CASSFSGTGTYEQYV. DNA for the CDR3: TGTGCCAGCAGCTTCTCCGGGACAGGGACCTACGAGCAGTACGTC.

This clone has more than one count but fewer than ten. V and J are TRBV5-3 and TRBJ2-7; 8 nucleotides agree with TRBD1. TRBV5-3 is an ORF, and what it does is uncertain. J lost 3 bases, V lost 9 bases, and 14 bases had no gene match. The CDR3 consists of 15 residues. The CDR3 spells CATLGGTGVIYEQYV. Here the CDR3 DNA reads TGTGCCACCCTCGGTGGGACAGGCGTAATCTACGAGCAGTACGTC.

This chain joins TRBV30 and TRBJ1-4; 7 bases are shared with TRBD1. With 3 bases clipped from V and 5 bases from J, the junction kept 6 bases outside the gene matches. Per germline, CDR1 GTSNPN and CDR2 SVGIG (reference sequence). This CDR3 is built from 14 residues. The CDR3 is CAWSRQGLNEKLFF. CDR3 coding DNA: TGTGCCTGGAGCCGACAGGGATTGAATGAAAAACTGTTTTTT.

This clone was detected only a few times. The V call is TRBV7-2, the J call TRBJ2-6, with 12 bases lining up with TRBD2. Losses at the gene ends were 6 bases for V and 0 bases for J; bases not matched to a gene: 6. The CDR3 is 18 amino acids. Germline values: CDR1 SGHTA, CDR2 FQGNSA. In DNA form, the CDR3 reads TGTGCCAGCAGGTCTAGCGGGGGGGCTTTCTCTGGGGCCAACGTCCTGACTTTC. Translating gives CASRSSGGAFSGANVLTF.

The chain has TRBV2 and TRBJ2-7; tentatively, D is TRBD1 (6 bases). This CDR3 is built from 14 residues. The germline CDR1 and CDR2 sequences are SNHLY and FYNNEI. Trimming stripped 7 bases from V and 1 base from J, with 14 bases between. DNA of the CDR3: TGTGCCAGCAATTCCGGGACATATTCCTACGAGCAGTACGTC. This codes for CASNSGTYSYEQYV.

The CDR3 loop reads CASSQSLARNEQFF. The CDR3 nucleotides are TGTGCCAGCAGCCAATCGCTAGCTAGGAATGAGCAGTTCTTC. This chain joins TRBV7-2 and TRBJ2-1, with D possibly matching TRBD2 (5 bases). The germline CDR1 and CDR2 sequences are SGHTA and FQGNSA. The CDR3 totals 14 residues. V dropped 5 bases and J dropped 7 bases, with 15 bases sitting between them.

The V and J genes are TRBV2 and TRBJ1-1, with 8 bases that match TRBD1. CDR3 length: 14 residues. After removal of 2 bases from V and 5 bases from J, the junction contained 4 bases not matched to a gene. Per germline, CDR1 SNHLY and CDR2 FYNNEI. The CDR3 DNA sequence: TGTGCCAGCAGTGAACAGGGGGCGGGAACTGAAGCTTTCTTT. Translating gives CASSEQGAGTEAFF.

The table lists this clone with a count of one. The CDR3, as DNA: TGTGCCAGCAGCACAATAGCGGGGGGTATAGAGACCCAGTACTTC. This sequence encodes CASSTIAGGIETQYF. The V call is TRBV7-3, the J call TRBJ2-5; 10 positions match TRBD2. The germline V gene encodes CDR1 SGHTA and CDR2 FQGTGA. The CDR3 is 15 amino acids. V shed 5 bases, J shed 4 bases, and the junction held 7 bases outside the gene matches.

This clone was detected only a few times. The V gene is TRBV4-1, the J gene TRBJ1-6; 7 bases align to TRBD1. This CDR3 comprises 17 residues. Trimming took 0 bases from V and 4 from J; bases not matched to a gene: 6. Germline lookup yields CDR1 MGHRA and CDR2 YSYEKL. The CDR3 DNA reads TGCGCCAGCAGCCAAGATCCCCCGGGACAGTATAATTCACCCCTCCACTTT. The encoded protein is CASSQDPPGQYNSPLHF.

The V and J genes are TRBV3-1 (or the pseudogene TRBV3-2) and TRBJ1-4, with TRBD1 matching over 9 bases. V lost 1 base, J lost 13 bases, and 4 bases stayed unmatched. The CDR3 loop spans 13 amino acids. Germline-derived CDR1 and CDR2 are LGHDT and YNNKEL (reference sequence). The CDR3 region is CASSQADRGRLFF. For the CDR3, the DNA is TGTGCCAGCAGCCAAGCGGACAGGGGAAGACTGTTTTTT.

This clone was recorded only once. The chain is built from TRBV6-5 and TRBJ2-7; 8 bases fit TRBD1. Germline trimming cut 6 bases from V and 6 bases from J; bases unmatched to any gene: 7. This CDR3 is 13 amino acids long. The germline V gene has CDR1 MNHEY and CDR2 SVGAGI. The CDR3 here is CASSSDRGGEQYV. The DNA for the CDR3 is TGTGCCAGCAGCTCAGACAGGGGCGGCGAGCAGTACGTC.

The chain recombines TRBV12-3 or TRBV12-4 with TRBJ2-1; tentative D call: TRBD2 (6 bases). This CDR3 has 13 amino acids. V was shortened by 8 bases and J by 8 bases, with 16 bases between the two germline ends. The CDR3 is CASGQLAPHEQFF. In nucleotides, the CDR3 is TGTGCCAGCGGCCAACTAGCTCCCCATGAGCAGTTCTTC.

This sequence joins TRBV11-3 and TRBJ2-2; 13 nucleotides line up with TRBD2. V shed 5 bases and J 3 bases; nucleotides not matched to a gene: 3. There are 16 residues in the CDR3. Germline CDR1 SGHNT, CDR2 YENEEA. This CDR3 is CASSLGTSGDTGELFF. CDR3 coding DNA: TGTGCCAGCAGCCTAGGGACTAGCGGGGACACCGGGGAGCTGTTTTTT.

CDR3 residues: CASSLDQGRNQPQHF. The CDR3 nucleotides are TGTGCCAGCAGCTTGGACCAGGGTCGGAATCAGCCCCAGCATTTT. The chain employs TRBV5-8 and TRBJ1-5; D is perhaps TRBD1 (5 bases). Germline lookup yields CDR1 SGHTS and CDR2 YDEGEE. CDR3 size: 15 residues. V was cut by 0 bases and J by 4 bases, with 11 bases left in between.

The J gene is TRBJ1-2, the V gene TRBV5-1, with a possible D match to TRBD1 (5 bases). The CDR3 consists of 15 residues. Deletions cut 5 bases from V and 4 bases from J, with 18 bases between. The germline gives CDR1 SGHRS, CDR2 YFSETQ. This chain's CDR3 is CASRRDGRPLYGYTF. DNA of the CDR3: TGCGCCAGCAGGCGGGACGGACGCCCCCTCTATGGCTACACCTTC.